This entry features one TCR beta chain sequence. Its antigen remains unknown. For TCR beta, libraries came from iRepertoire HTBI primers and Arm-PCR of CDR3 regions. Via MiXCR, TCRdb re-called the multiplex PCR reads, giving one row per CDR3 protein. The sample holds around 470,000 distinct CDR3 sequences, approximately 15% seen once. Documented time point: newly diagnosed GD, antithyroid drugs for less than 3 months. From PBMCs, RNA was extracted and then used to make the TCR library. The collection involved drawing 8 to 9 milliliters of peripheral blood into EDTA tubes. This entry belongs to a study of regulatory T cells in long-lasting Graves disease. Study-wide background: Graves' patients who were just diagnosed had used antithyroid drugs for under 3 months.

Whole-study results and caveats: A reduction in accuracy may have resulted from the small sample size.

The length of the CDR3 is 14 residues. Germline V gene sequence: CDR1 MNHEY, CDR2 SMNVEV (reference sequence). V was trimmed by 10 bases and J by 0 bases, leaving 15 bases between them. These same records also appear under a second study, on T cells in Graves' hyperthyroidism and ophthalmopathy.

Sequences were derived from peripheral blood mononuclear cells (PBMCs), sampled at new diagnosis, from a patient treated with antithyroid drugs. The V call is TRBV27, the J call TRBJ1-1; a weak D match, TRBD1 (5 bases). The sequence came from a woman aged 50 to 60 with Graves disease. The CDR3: CATRAGMVNTEAFF. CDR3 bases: TGTGCCACCCGAGCAGGGATGGTGAACACTGAAGCTTTCTTT.